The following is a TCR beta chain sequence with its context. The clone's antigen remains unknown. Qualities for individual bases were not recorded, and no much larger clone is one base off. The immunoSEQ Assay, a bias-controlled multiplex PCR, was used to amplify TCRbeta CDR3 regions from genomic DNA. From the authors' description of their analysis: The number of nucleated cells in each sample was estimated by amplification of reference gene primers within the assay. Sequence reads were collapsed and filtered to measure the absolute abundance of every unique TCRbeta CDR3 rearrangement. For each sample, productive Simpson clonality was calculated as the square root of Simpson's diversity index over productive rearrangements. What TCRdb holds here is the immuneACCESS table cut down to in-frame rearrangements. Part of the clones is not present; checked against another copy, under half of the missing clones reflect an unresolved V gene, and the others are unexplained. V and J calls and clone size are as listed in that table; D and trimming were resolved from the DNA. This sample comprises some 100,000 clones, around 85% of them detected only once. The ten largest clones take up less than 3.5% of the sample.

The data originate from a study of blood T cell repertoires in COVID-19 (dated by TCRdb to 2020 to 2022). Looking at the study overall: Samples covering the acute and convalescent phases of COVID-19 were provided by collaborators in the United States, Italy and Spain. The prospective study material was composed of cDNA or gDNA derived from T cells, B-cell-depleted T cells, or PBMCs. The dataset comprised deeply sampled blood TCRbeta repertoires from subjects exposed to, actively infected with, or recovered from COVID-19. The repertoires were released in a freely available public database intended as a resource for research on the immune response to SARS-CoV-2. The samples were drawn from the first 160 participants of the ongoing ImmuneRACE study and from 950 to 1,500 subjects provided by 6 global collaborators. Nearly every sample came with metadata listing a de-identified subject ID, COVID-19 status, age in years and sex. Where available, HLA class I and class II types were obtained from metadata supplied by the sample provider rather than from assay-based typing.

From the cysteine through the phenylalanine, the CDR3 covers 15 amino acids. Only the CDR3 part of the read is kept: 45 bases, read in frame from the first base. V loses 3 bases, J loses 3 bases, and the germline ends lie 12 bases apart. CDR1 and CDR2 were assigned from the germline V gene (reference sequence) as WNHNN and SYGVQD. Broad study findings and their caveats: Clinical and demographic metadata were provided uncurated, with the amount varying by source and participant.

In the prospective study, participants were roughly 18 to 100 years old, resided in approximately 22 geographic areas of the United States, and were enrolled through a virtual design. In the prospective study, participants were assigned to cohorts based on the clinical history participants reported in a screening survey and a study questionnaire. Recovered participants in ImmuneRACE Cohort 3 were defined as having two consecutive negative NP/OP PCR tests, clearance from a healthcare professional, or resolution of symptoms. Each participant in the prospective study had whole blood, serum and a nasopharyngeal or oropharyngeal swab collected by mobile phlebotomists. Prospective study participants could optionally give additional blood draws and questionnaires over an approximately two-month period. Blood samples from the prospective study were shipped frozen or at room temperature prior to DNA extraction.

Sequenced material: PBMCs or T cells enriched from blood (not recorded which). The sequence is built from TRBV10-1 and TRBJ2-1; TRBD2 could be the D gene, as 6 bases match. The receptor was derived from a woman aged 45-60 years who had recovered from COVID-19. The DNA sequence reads TGCGCCAGCAGTGAAGGATCTAGCGACTACAATGAGCAGTTCTTC. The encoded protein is CASSEGSSDYNEQFF.